These 12 T cell receptor beta chains came from one sample sequenced in a study of CD8+ T cells in alopecia areata. Following extraction, RNA underwent reverse transcription to cDNA, which served as the sequencing template. Clones were sequenced by immunoSEQ multiplex PCR, and TCRdb holds only the in-frame ones, with some missing. The sample consists of tens of thousands of clones, 45% to 55% of them appearing once. Sorting of the five patients' CD4+ cells gave CD25+CD127- cells as the output. Source material: CD4+ Tregs sorted from blood. The receptors were sampled from a human donor with alopecia areata.

This clone occurred a few times. The chain links TRBV5-1 to TRBJ1-1, with D possibly TRBD1 on 5 matching bases. Trimming stripped 2 bases from V and 4 bases from J, with 9 bases between. The length of the CDR3 is 13 residues. From germline, CDR1 is SGHRS and CDR2 YFSETQ. CDR3 region: CASSFDGATEAFF. The CDR3 DNA follows: TGCGCCAGCAGCTTTGATGGGGCCACTGAAGCTTTCTTT.

V and J are TRBV6-1 and TRBJ2-1; a weak D match, TRBD2 (6 bases). This CDR3 comprises 14 residues. CDR1 is MNHNS, CDR2 SASEGT, per germline. V lost 3 bases and J 6 bases, leaving 12 bases between the germline ends. The CDR3: CASSDGGVRNEQFF. CDR3 sequence (DNA): TGTGCCAGCAGTGACGGCGGGGTGCGCAATGAGCAGTTCTTC.

The V and J genes are TRBV5-1 and TRBJ1-5; no clear D gene. Germline CDR1 reads SGHRS; CDR2 reads YFSETQ. This CDR3 is built from 14 residues. The V end was cut by 5 bases, the J end by 1 base, with 10 bases between. The CDR3 protein is CASSPGLSNQPQHF. The CDR3 nucleotides are TGCGCCAGCAGTCCGGGCCTGAGCAATCAGCCCCAGCATTTT.

A remark on this clone: The identical CDR3 is also encoded by other nucleotide sequences in the sample. The chain has TRBV7-8 and TRBJ1-1; no definite D call. Trimming took 4 bases from V and 2 from J, leaving 14 bases between them. CDR3 length: 15 residues. Per germline, CDR1 SGHVS and CDR2 FQNEAQ. CDR3 nucleotide sequence: TGTGCCAGCAGCTCCTACCCCGTCACTAACACTGAAGCTTTCTTT. Translation: CASSSYPVTNTEAFF.

In its sample, this clone was seen a few times. V is TRBV28 and J is TRBJ2-2; D is perhaps TRBD1 (5 bases). The germline V gene encodes CDR1 MDHEN and CDR2 SYDVKM. CDR3 length: 14 residues. V was shortened by 3 bases and J by 4 bases, with 9 bases between the two germline ends. CDR3 in amino acids: CASSFQGSTGELFF. CDR3 bases: TGTGCCAGCAGTTTCCAGGGAAGCACCGGGGAGCTGTTTTTT.

This clone was recorded once. This chain links TRBV5-1 with TRBJ1-2; TRBD1 might be the D (6 bases). The CDR3 spans 15 residues. Germline V gives CDR1 SGHRS, CDR2 YFSETQ. The V gene lost 4 bases and the J gene lost 4 bases, with 17 bases spanning the gap. Here the CDR3 reads CASSPTGLGTYGYTF. DNA of the CDR3: TGCGCCAGCAGCCCGACAGGACTCGGAACCTATGGCTACACCTTC.

The chain recombines TRBV7-2 with TRBJ2-3, with 8 bases identical to TRBD2. Germline V lookup: CDR1 SGHTA, CDR2 FQGNSA. CDR3 length: 16 amino acids. The ends lost 5 bases at V and 6 bases at J; junction bases unmatched: 13. CDR3 protein: CASSRLSGSRLDTQYF. CDR3 coding DNA: TGTGCCAGCAGCCGGTTGAGCGGGAGTAGGTTGGATACGCAGTATTTT.

The rearrangement links TRBV29-1 to TRBJ2-7, with 8 bases identical to TRBD2. Germline loops: CDR1 SQVTM, CDR2 ANQGSEA. V lost 4 bases, J lost 3 bases, and 8 bases stayed unmatched. The CDR3 extends over 14 amino acids. Here the CDR3 DNA reads TGCAGCGTTGGAGAAACTAGCGGTTACTACGAGCAGTACTTC. Translated: CSVGETSGYYEQYF.

This clone occurred once. The chain uses TRBV11-2 and TRBJ2-7; TRBD1 is a possible D gene (6 bases). The V gene lost 1 base and the J gene lost 0 bases, with 19 bases spanning the gap. The germline V gene encodes CDR1 SGHAT and CDR2 FQNNGV. CDR3 length: 18 amino acids. CDR3 DNA sequence: TGTGCCAGCAGCTTAGCTTGGCAGGGGACCAGCCCCTCCTACGAGCAGTACTTC. This translates into CASSLAWQGTSPSYEQYF.

J is TRBJ1-1 and V is TRBV5-1; no clear D. The V gene lost 0 bases and the J gene lost 1 base, with 10 bases spanning the gap. Germline assignment: CDR1 SGHRS and CDR2 YFSETQ. The CDR3 spans 15 residues. The DNA of the CDR3 is TGCGCCAGCAGCTTGGCCTTTCAGGCGAACACTGAAGCTTTCTTT. Protein sequence: CASSLAFQANTEAFF.

The V call is TRBV7-2, the J call TRBJ2-5; possibly TRBD2 for D (7 bases). The V end lost 7 bases, the J end lost 7 bases, and 25 bases lay between the germline ends. The CDR3 sequence is 16 residues long. Germline values: CDR1 SGHTA, CDR2 FQGNSA. CDR3 bases: TGTGCCAGCAACCTCCTCACGGGGGGCACTGCAGGGACCCAGTACTTC. This codes for CASNLLTGGTAGTQYF.

This clone has only a few counts. J is TRBJ1-2 and V is TRBV27, with 12 positions matching TRBD1. This CDR3 spans 13 amino acids. Losses at the gene ends were 6 bases for V and 8 bases for J; bases not matched to a gene: 4. Germline values: CDR1 MNHEY, CDR2 SMNVEV (reference sequence). The chain's CDR3 is CASRRGQGAGYTF. The CDR3 region has the DNA TGTGCCAGCAGACGGGGACAGGGGGCCGGCTACACCTTC.